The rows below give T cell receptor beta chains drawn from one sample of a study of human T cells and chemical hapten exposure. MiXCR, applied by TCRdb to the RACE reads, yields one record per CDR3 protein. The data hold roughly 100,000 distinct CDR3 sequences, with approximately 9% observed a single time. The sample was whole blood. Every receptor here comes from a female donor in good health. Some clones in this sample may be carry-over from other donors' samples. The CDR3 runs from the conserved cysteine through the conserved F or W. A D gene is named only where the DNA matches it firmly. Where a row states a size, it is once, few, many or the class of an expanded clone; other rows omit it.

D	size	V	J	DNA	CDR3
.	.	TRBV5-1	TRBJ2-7	TGCGCCAGCAGCTTGGATGATTACGAGCAGTACTTC	CASSLDDYEQYF
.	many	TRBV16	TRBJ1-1	TGTGCCAGCAGCCAAGAGGACGAAGGGGTAGAAGCTTTCTTT	CASSQEDEGVEAFF
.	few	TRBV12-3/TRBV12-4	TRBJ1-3	TGTGCCAGCAGTCCTCCAGGGAGGTCTGGAAACACCATATATTTT	CASSPPGRSGNTIYF
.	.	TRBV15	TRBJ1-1	TGTGTCACCAGCCGCGGTGTGAACACTGAAGCTTTCTTT	CVTSRGVNTEAFF
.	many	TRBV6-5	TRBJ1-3	TGTGCCAGCAGTCCTTCGGTGGGCTCTGGAAACACCATATATTTT	CASSPSVGSGNTIYF
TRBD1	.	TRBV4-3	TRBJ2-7	TGCGCCAGCAGCCGAGACAGGGTTGCCTACGAGCAGTACTTC	CASSRDRVAYEQYF
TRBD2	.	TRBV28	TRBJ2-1	TGTGCCAGCAGACTAGCGGGAAACGGTGGCGGTGAGCAGTTCTTC	CASRLAGNGGGEQFF
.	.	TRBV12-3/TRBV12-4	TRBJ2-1	TGTGCCAGCAAGCCCTCGGGTCAGCAGTACAATGAGCAGTTCTTC	CASKPSGQQYNEQFF
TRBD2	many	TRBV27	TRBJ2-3	TGTGCCAGCAGTTTATGGGTTAGCGGGAGGGCAACAGATACGCAGTATTTT	CASSLWVSGRATDTQYF
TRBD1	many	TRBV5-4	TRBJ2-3	TGTGCCACCGACCGGGACAGGGCAGAAGATACGCAGTATTTT	CATDRDRAEDTQYF
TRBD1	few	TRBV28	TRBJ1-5	TGTGCCAGCAGTTTAGCCGTGTCAGGGGGCCCAAATCAGCCCCAGCATTTT	CASSLAVSGGPNQPQHF
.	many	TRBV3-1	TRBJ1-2	TGTGCCAGCACCCCCAGTGGAAATGCGCGAGGCTACACCTTC	CASTPSGNARGYTF
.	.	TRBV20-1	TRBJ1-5	TGCAGTGCTAGGGCCGGACAGTATCAGCCCCAGCATTTT	CSARAGQYQPQHF
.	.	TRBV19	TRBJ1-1	TGTGCCAGTAGCTCCCAAGGACCCCTGAGGGAAGCTTTCTTT	CASSSQGPLREAFF
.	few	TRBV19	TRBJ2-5	TGTGCCAGTAGTAAAGAGACTTATGGAGAGACCCAGTACTTC	CASSKETYGETQYF
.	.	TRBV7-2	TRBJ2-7	TGTGCCAGCAGCCCGGGACAACCCTACGAGCAGTACTTC	CASSPGQPYEQYF
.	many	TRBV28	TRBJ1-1	TGTGCCAGCAGTTTACGGGGCAGCACAACGAACACTGAAGCTTTCTTT	CASSLRGSTTNTEAFF
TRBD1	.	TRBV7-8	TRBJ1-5	TGTGCCAGCAGCACCCGACAGGGACCGAATCAGCCCCAGCATTTT	CASSTRQGPNQPQHF
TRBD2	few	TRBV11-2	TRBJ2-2	TGTGCCAGCAGGTTTCAGGGACTAGCGGGAGATTTTACCGGGGAGCTGTTTTTT	CASRFQGLAGDFTGELFF
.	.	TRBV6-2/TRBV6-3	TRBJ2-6	TGTGCCAGCAGTTACCCCAGACCCCCGGACACAGCTGGGGCCAACGTCCTGACTTTC	CASSYPRPPDTAGANVLTF
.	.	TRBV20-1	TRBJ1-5	TGCAGTGCTTCCCAAAACACTTATAGCAATCAGCCCCAGCATTTT	CSASQNTYSNQPQHF
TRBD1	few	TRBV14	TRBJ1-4	TGTGCCAGCAGCCACACGGGACAGGGGCTTTATGAAAAACTGTTTTTT	CASSHTGQGLYEKLFF
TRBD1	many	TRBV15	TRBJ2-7	TGTGCCACGCGACAGGGTCAGTTCTCGGGCGAGCAGTACTTC	CATRQGQFSGEQYF
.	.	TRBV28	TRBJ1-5	TGTGCCAGCAGTTTTAGGGCCAATCAGCCCCAGCATTTT	CASSFRANQPQHF
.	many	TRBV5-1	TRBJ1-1	TGCGCCAGCAGCTTCCTCCGAGGGACTGAAGCTTTCTTT	CASSFLRGTEAFF
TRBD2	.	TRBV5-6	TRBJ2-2	TGTGCCAGCAGCTTCGAGCGGGAGAGGAACACCGGGGAGCTGTTTTTT	CASSFERERNTGELFF
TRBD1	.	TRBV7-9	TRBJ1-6	TGTGCCAGCAAGGGGACAGGGGGATACGGTTCACCCCTCTACTTT	CASKGTGGYGSPLYF
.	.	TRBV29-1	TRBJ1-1	TGCAGCGTTGAGAAGGGTACGGGGACTGAAGCTTTCTTT	CSVEKGTGTEAFF
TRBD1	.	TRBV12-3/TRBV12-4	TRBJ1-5	TGTGCCAGCAGTCCCGGGACAGGGTACAGCAATCAGCCCCAGCATTTT	CASSPGTGYSNQPQHF
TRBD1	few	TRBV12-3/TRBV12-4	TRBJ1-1	TGTGCCAGCAGAGGCGGGACAGGGAACACTGAAGCTTTCTTT	CASRGGTGNTEAFF
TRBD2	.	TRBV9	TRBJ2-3	TGTGCCAGCAGCGTAGAAGGCGGGAGGGCGACAGATACGCAGTATTTT	CASSVEGGRATDTQYF
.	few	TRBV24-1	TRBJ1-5	TGTGCCACCAGTGACGCAGGGGTTCAGCCCCAGCATTTT	CATSDAGVQPQHF
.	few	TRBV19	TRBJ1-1	TGTGCCAGTACCCCCCCGCGGAGTTGGAGGGGCACTGAAGCTTTCTTT	CASTPPRSWRGTEAFF
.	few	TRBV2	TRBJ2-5	TGTGCCAGCAGTGAAGCGACTGGGGGGTACCAAGAGACCCAGTACTTC	CASSEATGGYQETQYF